Shown below are 23 T cell receptor beta chains from a single sample sequenced in a study of tumor and adjacent non-tumor tissue in lung cancer. The library came from three nested PCR rounds adapted from ARM-PCR protocols. TCRdb reanalysed the multiplex PCR reads using MiXCR and keeps one entry per CDR3 protein. The profile shows around 50,000 distinct CDR3 sequences, under 75% of them singletons. No cell sorting was done before RNA was extracted from the tissue. More than 3 cm separated this lung sample from the edge of the tumor. Sequencing was performed on distant non-tumor lung tissue. The receptors were gathered from a woman between 65 and 79 years old with non-small cell lung cancer.

This chain uses TRBV25-1 with TRBJ2-7; 7 nucleotides line up with TRBD2. Germline values: CDR1 MGHDK, CDR2 SYGVNS. The CDR3 contains 12 residues. This CDR3 reads CTSSGDSDEQYV. The CDR3 nucleotides are TGTACCAGCAGCGGGGACTCCGACGAGCAGTACGTC.

Concerning this clonotype itself: Its ends do not fully match the called genes, so a read error is possible. J is TRBJ2-5 and V is TRBV6-6; D may be TRBD1 (6 bases). CDR1 and CDR2 from the germline V gene are MNHNY and SVGAGI (reference sequence). The CDR3 extends over 15 amino acids. Written as DNA, the CDR3 is TGTGACAGCAGTTACGCTTCCACCGGGACAACCCCCATCCACTTC. Translated: CDSSYASTGTTPIHF.

Of note for this clonotype: This could be a read error, since a much larger clone is one nucleotide away. The CDR3 carries no conserved terminal phenylalanine or tryptophan, so it likely arises from a read error. This chain uses TRBV20-1 with TRBJ1-5; TRBD1 matches 9 bases. Trimming removed 5 bases from V and 5 bases from J; junction bases left unmatched: 10. Germline CDR1 is DFQATT and CDR2 is SNEGSKA (reference sequence). CDR3 length: 15 amino acids. CDR3 loop: CSASPGQGFHQPQHL. The CDR3 region has the DNA TGCAGTGCTTCCCCAGGACAGGGGTTTCATCAGCCCCAGCATTTG.

As regards this clonotype: Mismatch with germline at one junction end may stem from a read error. V usage is TRBV5-4 and J usage is TRBJ2-1; D is possibly TRBD1 (7 bases). Germline V lookup: CDR1 SGHNT, CDR2 YYREEE (reference sequence). The CDR3 spans 16 residues. CDR3 region: CDSSLEGAILDNEQFF. The CDR3 DNA sequence: TGTGACAGCAGCTTGGAGGGGGCTATACTGGACAATGAGCAGTTCTTC.

In this sample, this clonotype turned up a few times. This may be a read error, as it is one base from a much larger clone. The V call is TRBV4-1, the J call TRBJ1-5; a weak D match, TRBD2 (5 bases). Near its end, the DNA agrees better with TRBJ2-3, so the J call may be wrong. The CDR3 has 16 residues. Germline CDR1 and CDR2: MGHRA and YSYEKL. The CDR3 loop is CASSQVVIGVDQPQYF. The CDR3 nucleotides read TGCGCCAGCAGCCAAGTCGTTATCGGGGTGGATCAGCCCCAGTATTTT.

With respect to this clonotype: A much larger clonotype is one base distant, so this may be a read error. This chain links TRBV12-3 or TRBV12-4 with TRBJ1-4; D might be TRBD1 (6 bases). V was shortened by 11 bases and J by 6 bases, with 22 bases between the two germline ends. This CDR3 comprises 15 residues. CDR3: CACTIPGVSDEKLFF. In DNA form, the CDR3 reads TGTGCCTGCACCATACCAGGGGTTAGTGATGAAAAACTGTTTTTT.

This clonotype appeared a few times. The junction differs from germline at one of its ends, possibly a read error. This chain links TRBV6-1 with TRBJ1-1; D is perhaps TRBD1 (5 bases). This CDR3 is built from 13 residues. Germline V gene data show CDR1 as MNHNS and CDR2 as SASEGT. The chain's CDR3 is CASSEPGITEAFF. The CDR3 DNA sequence: TGTGCCAGTAGTGAACCAGGGATCACTGAAGCTTTCTTT.

This clonotype was recorded at least ten times. The junction differs from germline at one of its ends, possibly a read error. CDR3 nucleotide sequence: TGTGCCAGCACTTTAACAGGGGGCTGGGAGACCCAGTACTTC. Translation: CASTLTGGWETQYF. The chain carries TRBV28 and TRBJ2-5, with 9 bases lining up with TRBD1. Germline loops: CDR1 MDHEN, CDR2 SYDVKM. This CDR3 has 14 residues.

As to this clonotype: It may be a read error: a sequence one base away is much more abundant. The V call is TRBV28, the J call TRBJ2-7; perhaps D is TRBD1 or TRBD2 (5 bases each). Looked up from germline, CDR1 is MDHEN and CDR2 is SYDVKM. CDR3 length: 14 amino acids. The V and J ends lost 8 bases and 3 bases respectively, with 17 bases between them. The CDR3 reads CASAAGAGNYEQYF. In nucleotides, the CDR3 is TGTGCCAGCGCCGCCGGGGCAGGGAACTACGAGCAGTACTTC. Complete variable domain (other parts from reference TRBV28 and TRBJ2-7): DVKVTQSSRYLVKRTGEKVFLECVQDMDHENMFWYRQDPGLGLRLIYFSYDVKMKEKGDIPEGYSVSREKKERFSLILESASTNQTSMYLCASAAGAGNYEQYFGPGTRLTVT.

With respect to this clonotype: A read error may account for a junction end that differs from germline. The rearrangement joins TRBV28 to TRBJ1-6, with D perhaps matching TRBD1 (6 bases). The germline V gene encodes CDR1 MDHEN and CDR2 SYDVKM. The CDR3 extends over 15 amino acids. The chain's CDR3 is CACRRGAGDNSPLHF. The CDR3 DNA is TGTGCCTGCAGAAGAGGTGCAGGGGATAATTCACCCCTCCACTTT.

The CDR3, as DNA: TGTGCCAGCAGCTCTTACAGGAGCTCCTACAATGAGCAGTTCTTC. Protein product: CASSSYRSSYNEQFF. The genes are TRBV7-8 and TRBJ2-1; D perhaps matches TRBD1 (5 bases). Trimming took off 4 bases at V and 0 bases at J, with 10 bases between the two ends. This CDR3 has 15 residues. Germline CDR1 SGHVS, CDR2 FQNEAQ.

This clonotype was recorded at least ten times. The genes are TRBV6-2 or TRBV6-3 and TRBJ2-7; D is uncertain. Per the germline V gene, CDR1 is MNHEY and CDR2 is SVGEGT. Trimming pared 6 bases from V and 4 bases from J, leaving 10 bases between. The CDR3 spans 12 residues. The CDR3 here is CASSISSYEQYF. The CDR3, as DNA: TGTGCCAGCAGCATCTCCTCGTACGAGCAGTACTTC.

This clonotype was observed a single time. A read error may be the cause here, since a much bigger clone is one base away. The V call is TRBV13, the J call TRBJ2-3; D not resolved. Germline values: CDR1 PRHDT, CDR2 FYEKMQ (reference sequence). Trimming removed 3 bases from V and 1 base from J, with 5 bases in between. The CDR3 totals 13 residues. CDR3 amino acids: CASSLDGTDTQYF. CDR3 nucleotide sequence: TGTGCCAGCAGCTTGGACGGCACAGATACGCAGTATTTT.

With regard to this clonotype: A read error may produce the germline difference seen at one junction end. The chain is built from TRBV12-3 or TRBV12-4 and TRBJ2-1, with TRBD2 identical over 8 bases. The CDR3 is 15 residues long. This CDR3 reads CAGSFLGGLAYEQFF. The CDR3 nucleotides are TGTGCCGGCAGTTTTCTCGGCGGACTAGCCTATGAGCAGTTCTTT.

In this sample, this clonotype turned up many times. V gene TRBV6-6 combines with J gene TRBJ2-7, with 12 bases that match TRBD2. The germline V gene has CDR1 MNHNY and CDR2 SVGAGI (reference sequence). The J segment lost 3 bases and the V segment lost 6 bases, leaving 6 bases of the junction unmatched. The CDR3 loop spans 15 amino acids. Written as DNA, the CDR3 is TGTGCCAGCAGCAAGACTAGCGGGAGTAGCTACGAGCAGTACTTC. It codes for CASSKTSGSSYEQYF.

As regards this clonotype: A much larger clonotype is one base distant, so this may be a read error. The V call is TRBV5-5, the J call TRBJ1-2; D is perhaps TRBD1 (5 bases). The length of the CDR3 is 15 residues. Germline V gene data show CDR1 as SGHKS and CDR2 as YYEKEE (reference sequence). As DNA, the CDR3 is TGTGCCAGCAGCTTTGCCGGGACTAAGCCCTATGGCTGCACCTTC. It is translated as CASSFAGTKPYGCTF.

Turning to this clonotype: Given the absence of the conserved phenylalanine or tryptophan at the CDR3 end, a read error is likely. The chain employs TRBV5-4 and TRBJ2-1; 9 bases agree with TRBD2. From germline, CDR1 is SGHNT and CDR2 YYREEE (reference sequence). This CDR3 region has 18 residues. V lost 0 bases to trimming and J lost 4 bases; unmatched junction nucleotides: 11. As DNA, the CDR3 is TGTGCCAGCAGCTTGGAGTCTTCTGGCGGGAGGGTTTACAATGAGCAGTTCATC. Its translation is CASSLESSGGRVYNEQFI.

A word on this clonotype: Since the CDR3 does not end with the conserved phenylalanine or tryptophan, this likely comes from a read error. The V call is TRBV6-5, the J call TRBJ2-3, with D tentatively TRBD2 (6 bases). Germline V gene data show CDR1 as MNHEY and CDR2 as SVGAGI. This CDR3 is 17 amino acids long. The CDR3 here is CASSYSGGTHYADTQYL. The CDR3 nucleotides are TGTGCCAGTAGTTACTCTGGAGGGACTCACTACGCAGATACGCAGTATTTA.

For this clonotype: Mismatch with germline at one junction end may stem from a read error. The CDR3 loop is CGSSVGVSSYNEQFF. In DNA form, the CDR3 reads TGTGGCAGCAGCGTAGGCGTATCCTCCTACAATGAGCAGTTCTTC. This chain links TRBV9 with TRBJ2-1; D not certain. This CDR3 has 15 amino acids. Germline V gene lookup returns CDR1 SGDLS and CDR2 YYNGEE.

This clonotype was seen ten or more times. This chain uses TRBV7-8 with TRBJ2-1, with 8 bases that match TRBD2. The junction had 9 bases not matched to a gene; V was cut back by 1 base and J by 10 bases. Germline V lookup: CDR1 SGHVS, CDR2 FQNEAQ. CDR3 length: 15 residues. CDR3 DNA: TGTGCCAGCAGCTTAGGGGCGGGAGGACCCGGGGAGCAGTTCTTC. Protein: CASSLGAGGPGEQFF.

With respect to this clonotype: One junction end does not reproduce the germline sequence, and a read error may be involved. J is TRBJ2-5 and V is TRBV5-4, with D possibly being TRBD2 (6 bases). The CDR3 is 19 amino acids. CDR1 is SGHNT, CDR2 YYREEE, per germline (reference sequence). CDR3 sequence reads: CASNLEGSGVDSFQETQYF. CDR3 bases: TGTGCCAGCAACTTGGAGGGATCGGGAGTAGACAGTTTCCAAGAGACCCAGTACTTC.

This clonotype was counted at least ten times. The chain joins TRBV5-5 to TRBJ1-1, with unresolved D. V was cut by 1 base and J by 1 base, with 11 bases left in between. The germline CDR1 and CDR2 sequences are SGHKS and YYEKEE (reference sequence). The CDR3 is 15 amino acids. The CDR3 reads CASSLTGPSNTEAFF. Written as DNA, the CDR3 is TGTGCCAGCAGCTTGACCGGGCCGTCGAACACTGAAGCTTTCTTT.

Of note for this clonotype: This clone may be a read error of a much larger clone one base away. The genes are TRBV5-1 and TRBJ2-1; TRBD1 is a possible D gene (5 bases). V shed 4 bases and J shed 3 bases, with 14 bases lying between them. The CDR3 totals 15 residues. Germline CDR1 reads SGHRS; CDR2 reads YFSETQ. The CDR3 is CASSTSWTNYNEQFF. The CDR3 region has the DNA TGCGCCAGCAGCACCTCCTGGACAAACTACAATGAGCAGTTCTTC.